The 28 T cell receptor beta chains given below trace back to one sample, sequenced in a study of T cell clonality in common variable immunodeficiency. General observations from the study: Reportedly, TCR beta sequences from common variable immunodeficiency showed fewer deletions and N-nucleotide insertions.

The protocol was immunoSEQ multiplex PCR, while the TCRdb copy is restricted to in-frame clones and leaves out a portion. The sample yields 15,000 to 25,000 clones, without any singletons. Their recognized antigens are unknown. The sequenced sample was peripheral blood mononuclear cells. These receptors came from a human donor with common variable immunodeficiency.

This clone was counted a few times. The CDR3 here is CASSRSSGANVLTF. Incomplete CDR3 DNA: TGTGCCAGCTCACGTAGCTCTGGGGCCAACGTC. The genes are TRBV18 and TRBJ2-6; unclear D gene. The sequence runs out 3 residues before the end of the CDR3; the remainder is reconstructed from the germline J gene. Germline V gene data show CDR1 as KGHSH and CDR2 as LQKENI. Trimming removed 4 bases at V and 0 bases at J, with 4 bases between. CDR3 length equals 14 residues.

As regards this clone: The CDR3 goes on 3 residues after the read ends, and that part is filled in from the germline J gene. The chain carries TRBV20-1 and TRBJ1-2, with 7 nucleotides matching TRBD1. Germline trimming cut 3 bases from V and 5 bases from J; bases unmatched to any gene: 3. Germline-derived CDR1 and CDR2 are DFQATT and SNEGSKA (reference sequence). This CDR3 region has 12 residues. The CDR3 reads CSASEQGYGYTF. Incomplete CDR3 DNA: TGCAGTGCTAGTGAACAGGGGTATGGC.

This clone appeared a few times. Read data end 3 residues before the CDR3 end; the end is taken from the germline J gene. This chain links TRBV11-3 with TRBJ2-3; possibly TRBD1 for D (6 bases). The germline V gene has CDR1 SGHNT and CDR2 YENEEA. V was cut by 3 bases and J by 0 bases, with 10 bases left in between. The CDR3 is 15 amino acids. CDR3 amino acids: CASSFRGGSTDTQYF. The sequenced CDR3 bases are TGTGCCAGCAGCTTCAGGGGCGGGAGCACAGATACG.

Only a few counts were recorded for this clone. The CDR3 is cut off 3 residues early in the read; its end comes from the germline J gene. The chain couples TRBV11-3 to TRBJ2-5, with 10 positions matching TRBD1. Germline assignment: CDR1 SGHNT and CDR2 YENEEA. V trimming: 3 bases; J trimming: 3 bases; junction bases outside the gene matches: 1. The CDR3 loop spans 14 amino acids. The CDR3 bases that were read are TGTGCCAGCAGCTTTGGACAGGGGGAAGAGACC. Amino acid sequence: CASSFGQGEET. The full CDR3 is CASSFGQGEETQYF.

As for this clone: The CDR3 is cut off 3 residues early in the read; its end comes from the germline J gene. The chain couples TRBV30 to TRBJ2-1; D is uncertain. Trimming took off 4 bases at V and 9 bases at J, with 19 bases between the two ends. The CDR3 extends over 14 amino acids. Germline CDR1 GTSNPN, CDR2 SVGIG (reference sequence). CDR3 DNA, as far as it was read: TGTGCCTGGATCAGAGAGAGGCCATTTGGTGAG. It codes for CAWIRERPFGE. The full CDR3 reads CAWIRERPFGEQFF.

Comment on this clone: The sequence runs out 3 residues before the end of the CDR3; the remainder is reconstructed from the germline J gene. This chain connects TRBV6-2 or TRBV6-3 to TRBJ1-5; 8 positions agree with TRBD1. The germline V gene has CDR1 MNHEY and CDR2 SVGEGT. The junction had 10 bases not matched to a gene; V was cut back by 7 bases and J by 8 bases. This CDR3 is 14 amino acids long. The DNA read from the CDR3 is TGTGCCAGCAAGCCCGGGACAGGTATAAAGCCC. Translation gives CASKPGTGIKP. The CDR3 in full is CASKPGTGIKPQHF.

Details on this clone: The observed sequence ends 3 residues before the CDR3 terminus, with the missing tail filled in from the germline J gene. The V call is TRBV6-2 or TRBV6-3, the J call TRBJ1-1, with TRBD1 identical over 7 bases. The CDR3 loop spans 14 amino acids. The ends lost 4 bases at V and 4 bases at J; junction bases unmatched: 6. The germline V gene encodes CDR1 MNHEY and CDR2 SVGEGT. The sequenced part of the CDR3 DNA is TGTGCCAGCAGTTTGACAGGGAGGGCCACTGAA. The encoded protein is CASSLTGRATE. The whole CDR3 reads CASSLTGRATEAFF.

Many counts were recorded for this clone. The read stops 3 residues short of the end of the CDR3; the missing end is completed from the germline J gene. The chain has TRBV20-1 and TRBJ2-1; TRBD1 might be the D (5 bases). V dropped 1 base and J dropped 5 bases, with 9 bases sitting between them. CDR3 length equals 13 residues. Germline V gene data show CDR1 as DFQATT and CDR2 as SNEGSKA (reference sequence). Incomplete CDR3 DNA: TGCAGTGCTAGAGGGACAAATAACAATGAG. It yields the protein CSARGTNNNE. The CDR3 in its entirety is CSARGTNNNEQFF.

Concerning this clone itself: The CDR3 is cut off 3 residues early in the read; its end comes from the germline J gene. This rearrangement joins TRBV2 to TRBJ1-2, with a tentative D call TRBD1 (6 bases). This CDR3 has 14 amino acids. From germline, CDR1 is SNHLY and CDR2 FYNNEI. Deletions cut 7 bases from V and 4 bases from J, with 16 bases between. The CDR3 loop reads CASKEYRASYGYTF. Incomplete CDR3 DNA: TGTGCCAGCAAGGAATACAGGGCTTCCTATGGC. Filled out from reference TRBV2 and TRBJ1-2, the complete variable domain reads EPEVTQTPSHQVTQMGQEVILRCVPISNHLYFYWYRQILGQKVEFLVSFYNNEISEKSEIFDDQFSVERPDGSNFTLKIRSTKLEDSAMYFCASKEYRASYGYTFGSGTRLTVV.

This clone appeared a few times. CDR3 DNA (partial): TGCGCCAGCAGCTTGTGGTATACTCCGGGACAGGGTTACGAG. Its protein product is CASSLWYTPGQGYE. The entire CDR3 protein reads CASSLWYTPGQGYEQYF. V is TRBV5-1 and J is TRBJ2-7; 9 bases agree with TRBD1. Read data end 3 residues before the CDR3 end; the end is taken from the germline J gene. The V and J ends lost 1 base and 4 bases, in that order; junction bases with no gene match: 12. Germline-derived CDR1 and CDR2 are SGHRS and YFSETQ. CDR3 size: 17 residues.

This clone was recorded a few times. From the germline J gene comes the end of the CDR3, since the read stops 3 residues before it. The J gene is TRBJ2-5, the V gene TRBV20-1; D remains unclear. Trimming took off 3 bases at V and 2 bases at J, with 10 bases between the two ends. Germline CDR1 is DFQATT and CDR2 is SNEGSKA (reference sequence). The CDR3 is 13 amino acids. CDR3 sequence: CSARETLQETQYF. CDR3 DNA (partial): TGCAGTGCTAGGGAGACTCTTCAAGAGACC.

This clone turned up a few times. The read comes to an end 3 residues before the CDR3 does, leaving the germline J gene to fill in the end. This chain links TRBV2 with TRBJ1-2; possibly TRBD1 for D (5 bases). Trimming shortened V by 3 bases and J by 3 bases, and 17 bases separated the two germline ends. CDR3 length equals 16 residues. Germline CDR1 and CDR2: SNHLY and FYNNEI. The covered CDR3 bases are TGTGCCAGCAGTGATAAGGTCAACGGAGGGGACTATGGC. It specifies CASSDKVNGGDYG. The complete CDR3 reads CASSDKVNGGDYGYTF.

This clone has more than one count but fewer than ten. The sequence runs out 3 residues before the end of the CDR3; the remainder is reconstructed from the germline J gene. The chain combines TRBV6-2 or TRBV6-3 with TRBJ2-5, with D perhaps given as TRBD1 or TRBD2 (6 bases each). Trimming left V 4 bases short and J 2 bases short, with 17 bases between. CDR3 length equals 16 residues. Germline V gene data show CDR1 as MNHEY and CDR2 as SVGEGT. CDR3 in amino acids: CASSCSGEAIQETQYF. The DNA read from the CDR3 is TGTGCCAGCAGTTGCTCAGGGGAGGCCATTCAAGAGACC.

This clone was seen many times. The read gets to within 3 residues of the CDR3 end, and the germline J gene fills in the rest. This chain links TRBV18 with TRBJ2-7, with TRBD1 as a possible D gene (5 bases). This CDR3 spans 14 amino acids. V lost 2 bases and J 2 bases, leaving 10 bases between the germline ends. CDR1 and CDR2 (germline): KGHSH, LQKENI. CDR3 DNA, as far as it was read: TGTGCCAGCTCACCAGGGGCAGAACCCTACGAG. It is translated as CASSPGAEPYE. The whole CDR3 protein is CASSPGAEPYEQYF.

Regarding this clone: The read terminates 3 residues ahead of where the CDR3 ends, so the germline J gene completes it. V and J are TRBV30 and TRBJ1-1; 7 bases line up with TRBD1. The CDR3 consists of 15 residues. The trim removed 3 bases at V and 3 bases at J, leaving 10 bases unmatched. Germline V CDR1 and CDR2: GTSNPN, SVGIG (reference sequence). CDR3 sequence: CAWRTGYSFDTEAFF. CDR3 bases read: TGTGCCTGGAGGACAGGGTATAGTTTTGACACTGAA.

A word on this clone: The CDR3 end falls 3 residues outside the read, so it is completed with the germline J gene. The V gene is TRBV7-9, the J gene TRBJ1-5, with 7 bases lining up with TRBD1. The CDR3 is 15 residues long. Germline lookup yields CDR1 SEHNR and CDR2 FQNEAQ (reference sequence). The V gene end was trimmed by 5 bases and the J gene end by 1 base; junction bases not matched to a gene: 5. The sequenced part of the CDR3 DNA is TGTGCCAGCAGCAAAACAGGGGACAGCAATCAGCCC. It translates to CASSKTGDSNQP. The complete CDR3 reads CASSKTGDSNQPQHF.

There are a few counts of this clone. The covered CDR3 bases are TGTGCCTGGAACGAGGCAGGGAAGCTAGGGGCCAACGTC. Its translation: CAWNEAGKLGANV. The whole CDR3 region reads CAWNEAGKLGANVLTF. J is TRBJ2-6 and V is TRBV30; D is possibly TRBD1 (5 bases). The read falls 3 residues short of the CDR3 end, and the missing part is taken from the germline J gene. V shed 4 bases and J shed 4 bases, with 17 bases lying between them. The CDR3 contains 16 residues. Looked up from germline, CDR1 is GTSNPN and CDR2 is SVGIG (reference sequence).

Only a few counts were recorded for this clone. The read is 3 residues too short to cover the CDR3 end, so that end is filled in from the germline J gene. The chain couples TRBV7-3 to TRBJ2-1, with TRBD1 matching over 8 bases. Trimming cost V 2 bases and J 9 bases; bases outside gene matches: 9. Germline lookup yields CDR1 SGHTA and CDR2 FQGTGA. The CDR3 is 15 residues long. The CDR3 bases that were read are TGTGCCAGCAGCTTAGCAGACAGGGGTTGGAGTGAG. This codes for CASSLADRGWSE. The CDR3 in full is CASSLADRGWSEQFF.

Details on this clone: Read data end 3 residues before the CDR3 end; the end is taken from the germline J gene. V and J are TRBV7-9 and TRBJ1-5; a weak D match, TRBD1 (6 bases). The V and J ends lost 4 bases and 9 bases respectively, with 16 bases between them. The CDR3 sequence is 14 residues long. Germline CDR1 SEHNR, CDR2 FQNEAQ (reference sequence). The CDR3 loop reads CASSSKTGLGPQHF. The sequenced CDR3 bases are TGTGCCAGCAGCTCCAAGACAGGACTGGGGCCC.

In its sample, this clone was seen many times. Read coverage stops 3 residues before the CDR3 terminus; the germline J gene supplies the remainder. The rearrangement uses TRBV4-2 and TRBJ1-5; maybe TRBD1 (5 bases). The V end was cut by 4 bases, the J end by 0 bases, with 25 bases between. Germline CDR1 is LGHNA and CDR2 is YNFKEQ. This CDR3 comprises 20 residues. Incomplete CDR3 DNA: TGTGCCAGCAGCCCCGGGTATGGTCGGGGGGGACCAAATAGCAATCAGCCC. As protein: CASSPGYGRGGPNSNQP. The CDR3, in full, reads CASSPGYGRGGPNSNQPQHF.

In the case of this clone: The CDR3 end lies 3 residues beyond the end of the read and is filled in from the germline J gene. The rearrangement uses TRBV6-2 or TRBV6-3 and TRBJ1-1; 8 positions agree with TRBD1. V lost 2 bases, J lost 6 bases, and 11 bases stayed unmatched. Per the germline V gene, CDR1 is MNHEY and CDR2 is SVGEGT. The CDR3 spans 16 residues. CDR3 DNA (partial): TGTGCCAGCAGTTACGAAACGACAGGGGTTGACGCTGAA. Its protein is CASSYETTGVDAE. The entire CDR3 protein is CASSYETTGVDAEAFF.

This clone came up a few times. The CDR3 goes on 3 residues after the read ends, and that part is filled in from the germline J gene. The J gene is TRBJ1-5, the V gene TRBV7-9; no reliable D call. CDR1 and CDR2 from the germline V gene are SEHNR and FQNEAQ (reference sequence). The CDR3 covers 13 residues. V lost 5 bases and J lost 4, with 9 bases in between. Partial CDR3 DNA: TGTGCCAGCAGCCAAGGTTGGAATCAGCCC. Amino acids: CASSQGWNQP. The full-length CDR3 reads as CASSQGWNQPQHF.

By share of the sample, this clone is hyperexpanded. The observed sequence ends 3 residues before the CDR3 terminus, with the missing tail filled in from the germline J gene. This sequence joins TRBV9 and TRBJ2-1; 8 positions agree with TRBD1. Germline assignment: CDR1 SGDLS and CDR2 YYNGEE. V lost 3 bases to trimming and J lost 3 bases; unmatched junction nucleotides: 5. The CDR3 totals 15 residues. The covered CDR3 bases are TGTGCCAGCAGCGCCGGACAGGGATACTACAATGAG. Its translation is CASSAGQGYYNE. The CDR3 in full is CASSAGQGYYNEQFF.

This clone came up a few times. The CDR3 extends 3 residues past the end of the read, so its final part is completed from the germline J gene. The chain links TRBV30 to TRBJ1-4; maybe TRBD1 (5 bases). This CDR3 is 15 amino acids long. V dropped 1 base and J dropped 3 bases, with 12 bases sitting between them. Germline V lookup: CDR1 GTSNPN, CDR2 SVGIG (reference sequence). This CDR3 reads CAWSAWGAANEKLFF. CDR3 bases read: TGTGCCTGGAGTGCTTGGGGCGCGGCTAATGAAAAA.

There are a few counts of this clone. The read finishes 3 residues shy of the CDR3 end, and the germline J gene is used to complete it. The chain combines TRBV7-3 with TRBJ2-2; D gene uncertain. V lost 1 base and J 5 bases, leaving 2 bases between the germline ends. There are 12 residues in the CDR3. Germline lookup yields CDR1 SGHTA and CDR2 FQGTGA. CDR3 DNA (partial): TGTGCCAGCAGCTTAATAACCGGGGAG. It yields the protein CASSLITGE. The entire CDR3 sequence reads CASSLITGELFF.

This clone was detected ten times or more. The read finishes 3 residues shy of the CDR3 end, and the germline J gene is used to complete it. V is TRBV19 and J is TRBJ1-1; no definite D call. CDR3 length equals 13 residues. The V gene lost 0 bases and the J gene lost 4 bases, with 6 bases spanning the gap. Germline lookup yields CDR1 LNHDA and CDR2 SQIVND (reference sequence). CDR3 loop: CASSIDHSTEAFF. Partial CDR3 DNA: TGTGCCAGTAGTATAGATCACAGCACTGAA.

This clone was detected a few times. The read ends 3 residues shy of where the CDR3 ends; the end is completed using the germline J gene. The V gene is TRBV7-3, the J gene TRBJ2-3; TRBD2 matches 11 bases. In germline, CDR1 is SGHTA, CDR2 FQGTGA. The CDR3 is 15 residues long. The sequenced CDR3 bases are TGTGCCAGCAGCGCCGGAACTAGCGGGGGCTCTCCG. This codes for CASSAGTSGGSP. The whole CDR3 protein reads CASSAGTSGGSPQYF.

This clone was counted ten times or more. With the read ending 3 residues before the CDR3 end, the germline J gene is used to fill in that end. The J gene is TRBJ2-2, the V gene TRBV5-1, with 9 bases aligning to TRBD1. With 5 bases clipped from V and 1 base from J, the junction kept 3 bases outside the gene matches. The CDR3 loop spans 15 amino acids. CDR1 SGHRS and CDR2 YFSETQ come from the germline V gene. The CDR3 sequence: CASRMGQGNTGELFF. CDR3 bases read: TGCGCCAGCAGGATGGGACAGGGGAACACCGGGGAG.